One and the same sample provided the 25 T cell receptor beta chains below, sequenced in a study of cytomegalovirus exposure and HLA in healthy donors. Researchers ran the PCR with 60 Vbeta and 13 Jbeta primers. TCRdb keeps only in-frame clones here, not all; method: immunoSEQ multiplex PCR. There are under 250,000 clones in the sample; 70% to 85% occur only once, and about 4.4% lies in the top ten. The sequencing input was PBMCs. The receptors come from a woman aged 25 to 39 in good health and CMV-seropositive.

This clone was found a few times. The chain combines TRBV9 with TRBJ2-1, with D possibly matching TRBD2 (6 bases). Germline V gives CDR1 SGDLS, CDR2 YYNGEE. CDR3 size: 13 residues. V was cut by 4 bases and J by 9 bases, with 14 bases left in between. DNA of the CDR3: TGTGCCAGCAGCCCACGGGGGTCACCTGAGCAGTTCTTC. It specifies CASSPRGSPEQFF.

This clone has a single count. The chain is built from TRBV6-6 and TRBJ2-7; maybe TRBD2 (5 bases). Looked up from germline, CDR1 is MNHNY and CDR2 is SVGAGI (reference sequence). The CDR3 has 16 residues. The V end lost 6 bases, the J end lost 3 bases, and 21 bases lay between the germline ends. The CDR3: CASRSGKSGLFYEQYF. For the CDR3, the DNA is TGTGCCAGCAGGTCCGGAAAATCCGGACTGTTCTACGAGCAGTACTTC.

The genes are TRBV5-1 and TRBJ1-1; D is possibly TRBD1 (6 bases). CDR3 length equals 12 residues. Trimming cost V 4 bases and J 9 bases, with 13 bases left between them. CDR1 and CDR2 (germline): SGHRS, YFSETQ. CDR3 nucleotides: TGCGCCAGCAGCCTTTCGGACAGCCAAGCTTTCTTT. Residues: CASSLSDSQAFF.

The rearrangement uses TRBV2 and TRBJ2-3; D not resolved. The length of the CDR3 is 16 residues. Per germline, CDR1 SNHLY and CDR2 FYNNEI. Trimming removed 5 bases from V and 2 bases from J, with 17 bases in between. The CDR3 protein is CASSPPFGQNTDTQYF. In DNA form, the CDR3 reads TGTGCCAGCAGTCCGCCCTTTGGGCAGAACACAGATACGCAGTATTTT.

V gene TRBV6-1 combines with J gene TRBJ1-5, with D tentatively TRBD1 (5 bases). The germline CDR1 and CDR2 sequences are MNHNS and SASEGT. The CDR3 extends over 15 amino acids. The V end lost 6 bases, the J end lost 6 bases, and 18 bases lay between the germline ends. In DNA form, the CDR3 reads TGTGCCAGCAGGATAGTACAGGTCTCCAGTCAGCCCCAGCATTTT. Translation gives CASRIVQVSSQPQHF.

V and J are TRBV7-8 and TRBJ1-2, with 7 bases that match TRBD1. V lost 5 bases, J lost 4 bases, and 4 bases stayed unmatched. CDR1 is SGHVS and CDR2 is FQNEAQ in the germline V gene. The CDR3 covers 13 residues. This CDR3 reads CASSPDRTYGYTF. In DNA form, the CDR3 reads TGTGCCAGCAGCCCGGACAGGACCTATGGCTACACCTTC.

The chain couples TRBV6-5 to TRBJ2-2; D unresolved. Germline values: CDR1 MNHEY, CDR2 SVGAGI. V was shortened by 11 bases and J by 4 bases, with 14 bases between the two germline ends. The CDR3 is 13 residues long. The CDR3 DNA reads TGTGCCTCCAGGCAATCCTCCACCGGGGAGCTGTTTTTT. Its translation: CASRQSSTGELFF.

V usage is TRBV2 and J usage is TRBJ2-7, with TRBD2 matching 7 bases. The CDR3 is made up of 14 amino acids. In germline, CDR1 is SNHLY, CDR2 FYNNEI. Trimming removed 0 bases from V and 1 base from J; junction bases left unmatched: 0. The CDR3 loop is CASSEAGGSYEQYF. The CDR3 coding sequence is TGTGCCAGCAGTGAAGCCGGGGGGTCCTACGAGCAGTACTTC.

The V gene is TRBV29-1, the J gene TRBJ2-1, with D maybe TRBD2 (5 bases). Germline V CDR1 and CDR2: SQVTM, ANQGSEA. CDR3 size: 14 residues. Between the trimmed V and J ends, which lost 7 bases and 3 bases, there was a span of 16 bases. The DNA for the CDR3 is TGCAGCGAGTTACTAGATGGCGTCTACAATGAGCAGTTCTTC. Its translation is CSELLDGVYNEQFF.

The chain couples TRBV6-5 to TRBJ1-2; TRBD1 matches 7 bases. The V gene end was trimmed by 5 bases and the J gene end by 5 bases; junction bases not matched to a gene: 5. CDR3 length: 13 residues. Germline CDR1 MNHEY, CDR2 SVGAGI. CDR3 sequence reads: CASSEGTVYGYTF. CDR3 DNA sequence: TGTGCCAGCAGTGAAGGGACAGTTTATGGCTACACCTTC.

This clone showed up just once. The chain combines TRBV11-3 with TRBJ2-4, with 7 positions matching TRBD2. From germline, CDR1 is SGHNT and CDR2 YENEEA. The CDR3 sequence is 20 residues long. V shed 5 bases and J 0 bases; nucleotides not matched to a gene: 19. The chain's CDR3 is CASSPGFGGTQTLAKNIQYF. CDR3 in DNA: TGTGCCAGCAGCCCAGGATTCGGGGGGACTCAAACCCTAGCCAAAAACATTCAGTACTTC.

A few counts support this clone. The V call is TRBV29-1, the J call TRBJ2-5; 11 positions agree with TRBD1. Germline V gene data show CDR1 as SQVTM and CDR2 as ANQGSEA. With 4 bases clipped from V and 2 bases from J, the junction kept 3 bases outside the gene matches. The CDR3 consists of 14 residues. CDR3 loop: CSVVGDRGQETQYF. As DNA, the CDR3 is TGCAGCGTTGTGGGGGACAGGGGGCAAGAGACCCAGTACTTC. Supplemented by reference TRBV29-1 and TRBJ2-5, the full variable domain reads SAVISQKPSRDICQRGTSLTIQCQVDSQVTMMFWYRQQPGQSLTLIATANQGSEATYESGFVIDKFPISRPNLTFSTLTVSNMSPEDSSIYLCSVVGDRGQETQYFGPGTRLLVL.

This chain uses TRBV7-9 with TRBJ2-1; 9 nucleotides align to TRBD2. With 3 bases clipped from V and 1 base from J, the junction kept 7 bases outside the gene matches. Germline assignment: CDR1 SEHNR and CDR2 FQNEAQ (reference sequence). CDR3 length equals 17 residues. The CDR3 here is CASSFGSGGFSYNEQFF. Written as DNA, the CDR3 is TGTGCCAGCAGCTTCGGAAGCGGGGGGTTTTCCTACAATGAGCAGTTCTTC.

The J gene is TRBJ1-2, the V gene TRBV4-3; maybe TRBD1 (5 bases). The germline CDR1 and CDR2 sequences are LGHNA and YSLEER. V lost 0 bases to trimming and J lost 1 base, with 9 bases between them. CDR3 length: 15 amino acids. The CDR3 coding sequence is TGCGCCAGCAGCCAAGATGGGGGAGGTAACTATGGCTACACCTTC. Translation: CASSQDGGGNYGYTF.

This clone was recorded a few times. The J gene is TRBJ1-2, the V gene TRBV5-5; tentatively, D is TRBD1 (5 bases). There are 13 residues in the CDR3. V was clipped by 5 bases and J by 7 bases, with 15 bases between them. CDR1 SGHKS and CDR2 YYEKEE come from the germline V gene (reference sequence). CDR3 in DNA: TGTGCCAGCAGTCCGACAGCCTCCTCTGGCTACACCTTC. Translated: CASSPTASSGYTF.

The genes are TRBV7-9 and TRBJ2-2; D uncertain. The CDR3 runs to 15 residues. Trimming took off 1 base at V and 3 bases at J, with 9 bases between the two ends. CDR1 is SEHNR, CDR2 FQNEAQ, per germline (reference sequence). CDR3 sequence reads: CASSLEMAHTGELFF. The CDR3 DNA sequence: TGTGCCAGCAGCTTAGAGATGGCCCACACCGGGGAGCTGTTTTTT.

CDR3 in amino acids: CASSLPLGQSTGEISEQFF. Here the CDR3 DNA reads TGTGCCAGCAGCTTACCCCTCGGGCAGAGTACGGGAGAGATCAGTGAGCAGTTCTTC. The rearrangement uses TRBV11-3 and TRBJ2-1, with a possible D match to TRBD2 (6 bases). Germline loops: CDR1 SGHNT, CDR2 YENEEA. Trimming removed 2 bases from V and 9 bases from J, with 29 bases in between. CDR3 length equals 19 residues. The variable domain in full, completed from reference TRBV11-3 and TRBJ2-1, reads EAGVVQSPRYKIIEKKQPVAFWCNPISGHNTLYWYLQNLGQGPELLIRYENEEAVDDSQLPKDRFSAERLKGVDSTLKIQPAELGDSAVYLCASSLPLGQSTGEISEQFFGPGTRLTVL.

V gene TRBV11-2 combines with J gene TRBJ1-1, with a possible D match to TRBD1 (5 bases). The V and J ends lost 3 bases and 3 bases respectively, with 14 bases between them. This CDR3 spans 15 amino acids. Germline loops: CDR1 SGHAT, CDR2 FQNNGV. The CDR3, as DNA: TGTGCCAGCAGCTTCTCCGGGACTGGGGACACTGAAGCTTTCTTT. This codes for CASSFSGTGDTEAFF.

The chain carries TRBV5-8 and TRBJ2-3; 7 nucleotides match TRBD2. CDR3 length: 16 amino acids. Looked up from germline, CDR1 is SGHTS and CDR2 is YDEGEE. V was clipped by 4 bases and J by 3 bases; unmatched bases: 11. The DNA of the CDR3 is TGTGCCAGCAGCGGGGACTATCACTGGGGTACAGATACGCAGTATTTT. This translates into CASSGDYHWGTDTQYF. The full variable domain, rest sourced from reference TRBV5-8 and TRBJ2-3, is EAGVTQSPTHLIKTRGQQATLRCSPISGHTSVYWYQQALGLGLQFLLWYDEGEERNRGNFPPRFSGRQFPNYSSELNVNALELEDSALYLCASSGDYHWGTDTQYFGPGTRLTVL.

The chain carries TRBV6-6 and TRBJ2-3; 9 positions match TRBD2. CDR1 and CDR2 from the germline V gene are MNHNY and SVGAGI (reference sequence). Germline trimming cut 6 bases from V and 0 bases from J; bases unmatched to any gene: 4. The CDR3 has 15 residues. CDR3 in amino acids: CASSGLAGSTDTQYF. The DNA for the CDR3 is TGTGCCAGCAGCGGTCTAGCGGGGAGCACAGATACGCAGTATTTT.

The V gene is TRBV27, the J gene TRBJ2-3, with 14 bases aligning to TRBD2. Looked up from germline, CDR1 is MNHEY and CDR2 is SMNVEV (reference sequence). CDR3 size: 15 residues. J was trimmed by 4 bases and V by 4 bases; bases with no gene match: 1. CDR3 DNA sequence: TGTGCCAGCAGTTCGACTAGCGGGGGGGCAGATACGCAGTATTTT. This codes for CASSSTSGGADTQYF.

CDR3: CASSRDSPSSYEQYF. In DNA, the CDR3 is TGTGCCAGCAGTCGAGACTCCCCGAGCTCCTACGAGCAGTACTTC. The chain links TRBV28 to TRBJ2-7; unclear D gene. V was shortened by 5 bases and J by 0 bases, with 14 bases between the two germline ends. CDR3 length equals 15 residues. CDR1 is MDHEN, CDR2 SYDVKM, per germline. Full variable domain (missing parts from reference TRBV28 and TRBJ2-7): DVKVTQSSRYLVKRTGEKVFLECVQDMDHENMFWYRQDPGLGLRLIYFSYDVKMKEKGDIPEGYSVSREKKERFSLILESASTNQTSMYLCASSRDSPSSYEQYFGPGTRLTVT.

The chain uses TRBV7-9 and TRBJ2-5; TRBD2 might be the D (5 bases). The CDR3 sequence is 16 residues long. Germline V gene lookup returns CDR1 SEHNR and CDR2 FQNEAQ (reference sequence). Trimming stripped 1 base from V and 4 bases from J, with 16 bases between. CDR3 sequence reads: CASSLVPALEGETQYF. As DNA, the CDR3 is TGTGCCAGCAGCTTAGTCCCTGCGCTAGAGGGAGAGACCCAGTACTTC.

This clone was seen only a few times. CDR3 amino acids: CASSQVSRGQGDAEAFF. CDR3 DNA: TGCGCCAGCAGCCAAGTATCCCGAGGACAAGGGGATGCTGAAGCTTTCTTT. The chain joins TRBV4-1 to TRBJ1-1; tentatively, D is TRBD1 (5 bases). The germline CDR1 and CDR2 sequences are MGHRA and YSYEKL. Trimming shortened V by 1 base and J by 6 bases, and 21 bases separated the two germline ends. This CDR3 contains 17 residues.

The chain is built from TRBV5-1 and TRBJ1-6; 8 bases are shared with TRBD1. The CDR3 runs 17 residues. Germline CDR1 reads SGHRS; CDR2 reads YFSETQ. V shed 0 bases, J shed 7 bases, and the junction held 9 bases outside the gene matches. CDR3: CASSLARQGPTNSPLHF. CDR3 bases: TGCGCCAGCAGCTTGGCCCGACAGGGGCCAACCAATTCACCCCTCCACTTT.